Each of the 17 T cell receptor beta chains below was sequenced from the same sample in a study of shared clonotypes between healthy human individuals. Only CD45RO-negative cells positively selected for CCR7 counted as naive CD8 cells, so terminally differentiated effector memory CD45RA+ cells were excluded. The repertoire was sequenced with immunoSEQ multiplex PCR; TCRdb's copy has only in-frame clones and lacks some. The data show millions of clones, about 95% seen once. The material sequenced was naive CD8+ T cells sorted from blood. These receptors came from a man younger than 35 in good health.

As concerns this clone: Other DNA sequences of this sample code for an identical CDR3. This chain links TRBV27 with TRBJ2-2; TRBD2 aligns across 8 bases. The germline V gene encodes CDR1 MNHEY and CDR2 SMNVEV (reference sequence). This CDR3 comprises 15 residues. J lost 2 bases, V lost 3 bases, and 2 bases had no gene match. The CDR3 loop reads CASSLAGGNTGELFF. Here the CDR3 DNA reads TGTGCCAGCAGTTTGGCGGGAGGAAACACCGGGGAGCTGTTTTTT.

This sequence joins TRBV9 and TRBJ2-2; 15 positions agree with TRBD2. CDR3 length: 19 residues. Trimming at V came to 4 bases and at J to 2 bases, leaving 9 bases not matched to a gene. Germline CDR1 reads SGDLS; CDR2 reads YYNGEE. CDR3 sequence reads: CASSQGLAGGLPNTGELFF. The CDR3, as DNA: TGTGCCAGCAGCCAGGGACTAGCGGGAGGCCTCCCAAACACCGGGGAGCTGTTTTTT.

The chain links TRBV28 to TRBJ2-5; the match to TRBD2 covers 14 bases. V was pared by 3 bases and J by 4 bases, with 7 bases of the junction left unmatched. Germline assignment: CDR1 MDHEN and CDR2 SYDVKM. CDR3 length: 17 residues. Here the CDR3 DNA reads TGTGCCAGCAGTTTCGGACTAGCGGGAGGCTTGGGAGAGACCCAGTACTTC. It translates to CASSFGLAGGLGETQYF.

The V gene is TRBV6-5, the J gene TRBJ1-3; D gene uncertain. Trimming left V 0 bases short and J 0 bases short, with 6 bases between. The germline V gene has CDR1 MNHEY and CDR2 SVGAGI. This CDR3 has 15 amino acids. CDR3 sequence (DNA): TGTGCCAGCAGTTACTCGCCCCGCTCTGGAAACACCATATATTTT. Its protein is CASSYSPRSGNTIYF.

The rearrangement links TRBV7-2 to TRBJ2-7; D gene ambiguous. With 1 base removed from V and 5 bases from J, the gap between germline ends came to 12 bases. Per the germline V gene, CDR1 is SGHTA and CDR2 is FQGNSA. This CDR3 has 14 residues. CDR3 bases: TGTGCCAGCAGCTTAGGTGTAGGACGGGACGAGCAGTACTTC. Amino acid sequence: CASSLGVGRDEQYF.

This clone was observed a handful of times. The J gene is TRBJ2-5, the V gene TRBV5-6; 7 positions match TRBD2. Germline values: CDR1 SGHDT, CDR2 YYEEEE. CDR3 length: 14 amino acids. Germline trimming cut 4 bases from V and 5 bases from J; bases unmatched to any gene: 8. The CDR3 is CASSPNSGGETQYF. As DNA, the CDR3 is TGTGCCAGCAGCCCCAACTCCGGGGGGGAGACCCAGTACTTC.

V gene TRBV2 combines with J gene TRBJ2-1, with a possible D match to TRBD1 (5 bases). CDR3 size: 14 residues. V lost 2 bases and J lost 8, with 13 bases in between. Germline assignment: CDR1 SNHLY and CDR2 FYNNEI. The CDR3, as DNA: TGTGCCAGCAGTGAATTTCAGGGTATCCATGAGCAGTTCTTC. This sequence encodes CASSEFQGIHEQFF.

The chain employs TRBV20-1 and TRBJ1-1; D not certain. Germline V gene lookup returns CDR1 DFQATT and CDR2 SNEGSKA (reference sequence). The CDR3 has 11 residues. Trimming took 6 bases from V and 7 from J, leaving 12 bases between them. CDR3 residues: CSAPHGVEAFF. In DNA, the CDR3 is TGCAGTGCCCCCCACGGGGTTGAAGCTTTCTTT.

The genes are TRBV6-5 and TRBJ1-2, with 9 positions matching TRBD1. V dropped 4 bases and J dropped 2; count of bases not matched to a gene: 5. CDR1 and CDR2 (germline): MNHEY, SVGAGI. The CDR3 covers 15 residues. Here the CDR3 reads CASSSVDRGNYGYTF. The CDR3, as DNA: TGTGCCAGCAGTTCGGTGGACAGGGGAAACTATGGCTACACCTTC.

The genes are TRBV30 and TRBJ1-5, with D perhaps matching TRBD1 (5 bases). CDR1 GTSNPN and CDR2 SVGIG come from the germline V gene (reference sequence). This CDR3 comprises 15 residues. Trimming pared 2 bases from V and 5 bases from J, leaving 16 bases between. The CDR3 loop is CAWSSGAAVYQPQHF. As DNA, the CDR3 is TGTGCCTGGAGTTCCGGGGCGGCGGTATATCAGCCCCAGCATTTT.

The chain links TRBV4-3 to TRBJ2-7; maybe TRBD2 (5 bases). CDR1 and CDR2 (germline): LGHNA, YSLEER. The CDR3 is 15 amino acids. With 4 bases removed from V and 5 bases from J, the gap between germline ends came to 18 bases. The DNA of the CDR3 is TGCGCCAGCAGCCTCCTAGCAGAGCGCAGAGACGAGCAGTACTTC. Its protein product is CASSLLAERRDEQYF.

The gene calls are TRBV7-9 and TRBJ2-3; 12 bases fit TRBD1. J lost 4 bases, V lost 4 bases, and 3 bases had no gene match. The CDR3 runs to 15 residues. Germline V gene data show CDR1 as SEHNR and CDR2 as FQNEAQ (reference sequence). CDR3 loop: CASSSGTGGPDTQYF. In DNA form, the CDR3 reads TGTGCCAGCAGCTCCGGGACAGGGGGCCCAGATACGCAGTATTTT.

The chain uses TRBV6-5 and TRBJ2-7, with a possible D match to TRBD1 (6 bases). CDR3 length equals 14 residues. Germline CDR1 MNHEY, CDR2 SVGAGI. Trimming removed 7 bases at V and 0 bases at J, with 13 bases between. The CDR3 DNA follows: TGTGCCAGCACTCCGGACAGCCGCTCCTACGAGCAGTACTTC. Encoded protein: CASTPDSRSYEQYF.

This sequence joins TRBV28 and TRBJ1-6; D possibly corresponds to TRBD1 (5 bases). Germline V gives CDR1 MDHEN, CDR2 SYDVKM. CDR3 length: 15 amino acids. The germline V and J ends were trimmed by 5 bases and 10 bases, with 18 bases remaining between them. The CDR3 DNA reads TGTGCCAGCAGTGACCCTGGCGGGGGGTACTCACCCCTCCACTTT. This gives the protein CASSDPGGGYSPLHF.

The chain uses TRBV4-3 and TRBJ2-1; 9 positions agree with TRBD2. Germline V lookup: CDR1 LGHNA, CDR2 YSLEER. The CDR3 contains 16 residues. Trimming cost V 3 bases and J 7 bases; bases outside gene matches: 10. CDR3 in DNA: TGCGCCAGCAGCCACCTGACTAGCGGAGAAATAAATGAGCAGTTCTTC. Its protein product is CASSHLTSGEINEQFF.

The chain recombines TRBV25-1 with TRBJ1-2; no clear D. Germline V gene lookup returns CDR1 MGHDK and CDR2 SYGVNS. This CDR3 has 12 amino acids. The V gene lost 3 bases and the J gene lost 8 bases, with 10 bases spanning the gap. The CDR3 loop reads CASSDGSLGYTF. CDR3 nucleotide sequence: TGTGCCAGCAGTGATGGTTCGCTGGGCTACACCTTC.

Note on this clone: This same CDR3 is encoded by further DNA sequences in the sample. The CDR3 sequence is CAWTGGGEQYF. The DNA for the CDR3 is TGTGCCTGGACAGGGGGTGGCGAGCAGTACTTC. J is TRBJ2-7 and V is TRBV30; TRBD1 matches 7 bases. The CDR3 is 11 residues long. Germline-derived CDR1 and CDR2 are GTSNPN and SVGIG (reference sequence). V lost 4 bases, J lost 6 bases, and 3 bases stayed unmatched.